These 2 T cell receptor beta chains share one sample of origin, sequenced in a study of tumor-infiltrating lymphocytes in oesophageal squamous cell carcinoma. TCRdb re-derived calls from the PCR reads in MiXCR, one entry per CDR3 protein. The data contain approximately 19,000 distinct CDR3 sequences, 40% to 45% of them singletons. Material: normal esophageal tissue next to the tumor. These receptors were obtained from a female donor with esophageal squamous cell carcinoma.

V and J are TRBV11-2 and TRBJ2-7; D uncertain. The CDR3 runs 12 residues. Germline V CDR1 and CDR2: SGHAT, FQNNGV. Trimming took 1 base from V and 7 from J, leaving 8 bases between them. The CDR3 reads CASSLVASEQYF. CDR3 DNA sequence: TGTGCCAGCAGCTTAGTTGCTAGTGAGCAGTACTTC.

This clonotype was picked up many times. The chain joins TRBV5-4 to TRBJ2-1; TRBD2 matches 8 bases. The end of the DNA is better explained by TRBJ2-7, so the J call may be wrong. Germline values: CDR1 SGHNT, CDR2 YYREEE (reference sequence). There are 16 residues in the CDR3. Here the CDR3 reads CASSRSGGNSYNEQYF. DNA for the CDR3: TGTGCCAGCAGCCGTTCGGGGGGGAACTCCTACAATGAGCAGTACTTC.